What follows is one T cell receptor beta chain and its context. Its matching antigen is unknown. CDR3 length: 14 amino acids. The ends lost 2 bases at V and 7 bases at J; junction bases unmatched: 5. Germline-derived CDR1 and CDR2 are SGHRS and YFSETQ. The data are from a study of shared clonotypes between healthy human individuals. Regarding the study as a whole: The study generally estimated greater richness for naive than memory subsets. Clonotype sharing across donors was expected to vary with sequencing depth.

Clones were sequenced by immunoSEQ multiplex PCR, and TCRdb holds only the in-frame ones, with some missing. The sample holds about 2.1 million clones; about 93% are singletons and the top ten take under 2%. Naive-designated CD8 cells lacked CD45RO, were positively enriched for CCR7, and omitted terminally differentiated effector memory CD45RA+ cells. The V call is TRBV5-1, the J call TRBJ1-2; 10 bases fit TRBD1. The sequence was obtained from a man aged 18 to 30 in good health. Some clones in this sample may be carry-over from other donors' samples. The sequenced sample was naive CD8+ T cells from PBMCs. As DNA, the CDR3 is TGCGCCAGCAGCTTTTGGGGACAGGGGTCTGGCTACACCTTC. Translating gives CASSFWGQGSGYTF.